Following are 2 T cell receptor beta chains from one sample sequenced in a study of shared clonotypes between healthy human individuals. Some clones are missing from TCRdb's copy, which holds only in-frame ones; the method was immunoSEQ multiplex PCR. The sample carries roughly 2 million clones, approximately 94% recorded once. The sequencing input was naive CD4+ T cells sorted from blood. This sample's subset: CD45RA+ positively selected. These receptors came from a young man in good health.

The gene calls are TRBV6-1 and TRBJ2-7; TRBD2 might be the D (6 bases). The germline CDR1 and CDR2 sequences are MNHNS and SASEGT. The germline V and J ends were trimmed by 1 base and 2 bases, with 9 bases remaining between them. This CDR3 is 14 amino acids long. CDR3 region: CASSEGGLPYEQYF. The CDR3, as DNA: TGTGCCAGCAGTGAAGGGGGACTCCCCTACGAGCAGTACTTC.

In this sample, this clone turned up once. This chain joins TRBV7-3 and TRBJ2-1; D unclear. The V end was cut by 0 bases, the J end by 3 bases, with 9 bases between. Per the germline V gene, CDR1 is SGHTA and CDR2 is FQGTGA. CDR3 length: 15 residues. This chain's CDR3 is CASSLTSGVYNEQFF. The CDR3 coding sequence is TGTGCCAGCAGCTTAACGTCTGGGGTCTACAATGAGCAGTTCTTC.